This T cell receptor (beta chain) originates from a study of T cell responses to AZD1222 COVID-19 vaccine. Repertoires were generated with immunoSEQ multiplex PCR, while TCRdb's copy carries only in-frame clones and drops some. The sample shows more than 150,000 clones, around 90% of them seen only once. Comment on this clone: The antigen remains undetermined.

Unmatched junction bases numbered 7, after V lost 4 bases and J lost 7 bases. The CDR3 length is 16 residues. The V gene's germline CDR1 is KGHDR and CDR2 SFDVKD. Study results and limitations: Mostly white British, mostly female donors; authors suggested clonal diversity may be underestimated.

The sample here was peripheral blood, taken on day 0 of AZD1222 vaccination. The V call is TRBV24-1, the J call TRBJ2-1; 12 nucleotides align to TRBD2. This receptor was taken from an adult in good health. The CDR3 nucleotides read TGTGCCACCAGTGAACCCGGGACTAGCGGGTGGAATGAGCAGTTCTTC. It translates to CATSEPGTSGWNEQFF.